The present T cell receptor beta chain was sequenced within a study of blood T cell repertoires in COVID-19. Study background: The study drew acute and convalescent COVID-19 samples from the United States, Italy and Spain. Nucleic acid was either cDNA or gDNA, and it came from T cells, B-cell-depleted T cells, or PBMCs.

Germline V gene sequence: CDR1 MNHNY, CDR2 SVGAGI (reference sequence). V lost 5 bases and J lost 8, with 25 bases in between. The CDR3 spans 18 residues. Original processing notes: Reference gene primer amplification yielded estimated nucleated cell counts. The table came from immunoSEQ multiplex PCR; TCRdb's copy has only in-frame clones and leaves some out. For V, J and clone size, that table is used; D and trimming come from the DNA. The top ten clones hold roughly 2% of a sample with about 220,000 clones, about 88% of them seen once. The source of this sequence is a man aged 40-50 years with active or convalescent COVID-19. Sequencing was done on a sample of peripheral blood. The chain combines TRBV6-6 with TRBJ1-6; D uncertain. CDR3 sequence reads: CASSPSRRRHPGDSPLHF. The CDR3 nucleotides are TGTGCCAGCAGTCCATCCCGAAGGCGCCACCCCGGGGATTCACCCCTCCACTTT.